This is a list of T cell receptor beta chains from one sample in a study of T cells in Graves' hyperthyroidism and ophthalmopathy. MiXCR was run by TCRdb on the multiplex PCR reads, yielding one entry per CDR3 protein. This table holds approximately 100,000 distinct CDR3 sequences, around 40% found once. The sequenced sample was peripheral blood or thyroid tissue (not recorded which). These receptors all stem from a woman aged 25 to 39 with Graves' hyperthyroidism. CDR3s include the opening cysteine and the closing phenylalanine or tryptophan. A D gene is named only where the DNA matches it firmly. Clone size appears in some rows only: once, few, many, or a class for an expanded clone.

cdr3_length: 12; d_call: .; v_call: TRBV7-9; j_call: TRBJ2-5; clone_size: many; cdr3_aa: CASSLWGETQYF; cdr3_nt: TGTGCCAGCAGCTTATGGGGAGAGACCCAGTACTTC
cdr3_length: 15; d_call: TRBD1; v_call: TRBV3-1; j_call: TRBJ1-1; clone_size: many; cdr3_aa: CASSQGDRKNTEAFF; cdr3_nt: TGTGCCAGCAGCCAAGGGGACAGAAAGAACACTGAAGCTTTCTTT
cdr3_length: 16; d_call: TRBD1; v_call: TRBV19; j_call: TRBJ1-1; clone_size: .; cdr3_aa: CASSILTGSMNTEAFF; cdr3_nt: TGTGCCAGTAGTATCTTGACAGGGAGCATGAACACTGAAGCTTTCTTT
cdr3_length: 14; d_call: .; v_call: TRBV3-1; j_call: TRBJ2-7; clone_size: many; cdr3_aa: CASSLRASSYEQYF; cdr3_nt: TGTGCCAGCAGCCTCCGCGCGAGCTCCTACGAGCAGTACTTC
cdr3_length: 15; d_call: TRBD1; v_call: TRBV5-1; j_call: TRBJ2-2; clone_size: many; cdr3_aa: CASSSGTGVTGELFF; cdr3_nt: TGCGCCAGCAGCTCCGGGACAGGGGTGACCGGGGAGCTGTTTTTT
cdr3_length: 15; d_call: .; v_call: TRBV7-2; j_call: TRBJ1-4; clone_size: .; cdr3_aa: CASGLRGARNEKLFF; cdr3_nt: TGTGCCAGCGGCCTTCGGGGGGCCCGAAATGAAAAACTGTTTTTT
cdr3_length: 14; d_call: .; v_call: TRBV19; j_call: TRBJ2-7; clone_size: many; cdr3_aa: CASSEDFLSYEQYF; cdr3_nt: TGTGCCAGTAGCGAGGACTTTCTCTCCTACGAGCAGTACTTC
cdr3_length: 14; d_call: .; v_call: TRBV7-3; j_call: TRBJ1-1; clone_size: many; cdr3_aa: CASSAEGHYTEAFF; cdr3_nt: TGTGCCAGCAGCGCCGAGGGACACTACACTGAAGCTTTCTTT
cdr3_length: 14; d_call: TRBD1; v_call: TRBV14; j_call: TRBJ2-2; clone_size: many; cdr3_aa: CASSRTGATGELFF; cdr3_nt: TGTGCCAGCAGCCGGACAGGGGCCACCGGGGAGCTGTTTTTT
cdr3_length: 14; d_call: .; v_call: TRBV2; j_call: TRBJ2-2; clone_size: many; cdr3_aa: CASSEYPDTGELFF; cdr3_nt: TGTGCCAGCAGTGAATATCCCGACACCGGGGAGCTGTTTTTT
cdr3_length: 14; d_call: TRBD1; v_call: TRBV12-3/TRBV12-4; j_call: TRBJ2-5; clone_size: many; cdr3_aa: CASSPDRAQETQYF; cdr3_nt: TGTGCCAGCAGTCCAGACAGGGCTCAAGAGACCCAGTACTTC
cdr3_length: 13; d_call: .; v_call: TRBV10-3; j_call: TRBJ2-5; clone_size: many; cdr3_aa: CAISPEHTGTQYF; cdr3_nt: TGTGCCATCAGTCCGGAGCACACTGGTACCCAGTACTTC
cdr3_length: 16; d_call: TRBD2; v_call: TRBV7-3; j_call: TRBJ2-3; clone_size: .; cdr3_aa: CASSPWGGLAADTQYF; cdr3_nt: TGTGCCAGCAGCCCCTGGGGGGGACTAGCCGCAGATACGCAGTATTTT
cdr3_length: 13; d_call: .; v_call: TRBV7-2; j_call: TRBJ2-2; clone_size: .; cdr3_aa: CASSLGWGGELFF; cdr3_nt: TGTGCCAGCAGCTTAGGATGGGGCGGGGAGCTGTTTTTT
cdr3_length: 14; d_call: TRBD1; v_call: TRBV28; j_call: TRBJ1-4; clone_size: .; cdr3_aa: CASSRTGAGEKLFF; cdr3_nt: TGTGCCAGCAGTCGGACAGGGGCGGGTGAAAAACTGTTTTTT